This T cell receptor (beta chain) appears in the sequencing data of a study of T cell repertoires in cytomegalovirus infection. About the study: Recently identified HLA-C-restricted CMV epitopes and well-studied HLA-B-restricted CMV epitopes were used by the study. Public TCR beta signature analysis indicated the presence of both CMV infection and matching HLA type.

Per the germline V gene, CDR1 is SEHNR and CDR2 is FQNEAQ (reference sequence). The CDR3 loop spans 18 amino acids. V shed 3 bases and J shed 1 base, with 21 bases lying between them. TCRdb redid the calling of the reads with MiXCR, one entry per CDR3 protein. This table has some 560,000 distinct CDR3 sequences, 35% to 50% appearing once. General study points: The ex vivo response was dominated by HLA-C-restricted CMV-specific TCR beta clonotypes.

In the case of this clonotype: Its specificity is not known.

Sequencing was performed on cultured PBMCs, taken from culture after CMV antigen stimulation. The TCR was taken from a human donor in good health (CMV status not recorded). Some clones in this sample may be carry-over from other donors' samples. This chain uses TRBV7-9 with TRBJ1-1, with no clear D. The CDR3: CASSFLPGSRGENTEAFF. The CDR3 nucleotides read TGTGCCAGCAGCTTTCTCCCAGGCAGCCGTGGGGAGAACACTGAAGCTTTCTTT. Full variable domain (remainder filled in from reference TRBV7-9 and TRBJ1-1): DTGVSQNPRHKITKRGQNVTFRCDPISEHNRLYWYRQTLGQGPEFLTYFQNEAQLEKSRLLSDRFSAERPKGSFSTLEIQRTEQGDSAMYLCASSFLPGSRGENTEAFFGQGTRLTVV.